This section outlines one TCR beta chain sequence together with its context. Its matching antigen is unknown. The repertoire was sequenced with immunoSEQ multiplex PCR; TCRdb's copy has only in-frame clones and lacks some. The repertoire holds tens of thousands of clones, with roughly 96% as singletons. The sample belongs to a study of cytomegalovirus exposure and HLA in healthy donors. On the study more broadly: The roughly 120 validation repertoires matched the roughly 670 first-cohort repertoires in platform, a later analysis reported. Whole-study findings and limits: Researchers counted 180 or so TCR beta chains as cytomegalovirus-associated. The tendency of first-cohort TCR clusters to co-occur in the 90 to 150 validation repertoires emerged from a later analysis.

The donors were part of the validation cohort, which consisted of roughly 110 subjects and was separate from the first cohort of 666 subjects. This TCR derives from a man between 18 and 35 years old in good health and CMV-seronegative. Specimen: PBMCs.

The CDR3 loop reads CASRQGGGTDTQYF. The CDR3 nucleotides are TGTGCCAGCAGGCAGGGAGGGGGCACAGATACGCAGTATTTT. V usage is TRBV7-9 and J usage is TRBJ2-3; 7 bases are a match to TRBD2. Germline CDR1 reads SEHNR; CDR2 reads FQNEAQ (reference sequence). V was pared by 6 bases and J by 1 base, with 4 bases of the junction left unmatched. The CDR3 sequence is 14 residues long.